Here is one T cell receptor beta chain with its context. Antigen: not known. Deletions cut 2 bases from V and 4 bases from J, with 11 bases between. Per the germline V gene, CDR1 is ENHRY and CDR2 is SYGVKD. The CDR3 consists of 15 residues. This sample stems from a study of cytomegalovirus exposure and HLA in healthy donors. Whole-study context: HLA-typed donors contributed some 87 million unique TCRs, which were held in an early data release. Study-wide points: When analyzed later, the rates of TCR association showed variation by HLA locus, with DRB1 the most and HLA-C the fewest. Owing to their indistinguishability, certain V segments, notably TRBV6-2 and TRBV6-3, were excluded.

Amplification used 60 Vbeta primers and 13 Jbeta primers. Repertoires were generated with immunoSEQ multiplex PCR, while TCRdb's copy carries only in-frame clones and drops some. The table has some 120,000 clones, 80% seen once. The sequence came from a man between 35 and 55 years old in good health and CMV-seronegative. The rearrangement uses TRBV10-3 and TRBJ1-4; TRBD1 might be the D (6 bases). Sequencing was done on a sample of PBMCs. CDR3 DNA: TGTGCCATCAGTGAGGGGCAGGGGAGTAATGAAAAACTGTTTTTT. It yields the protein CAISEGQGSNEKLFF.